The clone carrying this TCR beta chain was seen only a few times. The J segment lost 5 bases and the V segment lost 8 bases, leaving 8 bases of the junction unmatched. This CDR3 region has 14 residues. This record comes from a study of response to subunit inactivated influenza vaccine. TCRdb re-derived calls from the RT-PCR reads in MiXCR, one entry per CDR3 protein. The repertoire includes 860,000 or so distinct CDR3 sequences, 20% to 25% of them detected once, and more than 8.5% sits in the top ten. Sequencing used PBMCs from blood, obtained about 5 days after vaccination. The rearrangement links TRBV12-3 or TRBV12-4 to TRBJ2-7; 11 bases fit TRBD2. This receptor was identified in a man over 45 who received an inactivated influenza vaccine. The CDR3: CASHTSGSPNEQYF. Written as DNA, the CDR3 is TGTGCCAGCCATACTAGCGGGAGTCCCAACGAGCAGTACTTC.